The rows below give T cell receptor beta chains drawn from one sample of a study of T cell responses to AZD1222 COVID-19 vaccine. Using immunoSEQ multiplex PCR, the repertoire was profiled, and TCRdb retains in-frame clones only, with some absent. The data contain approximately 100,000 clones, 85% to 90% of them singletons. Sample: peripheral blood, taken on day 0 of AZD1222 vaccination. These receptors originate from an adult in good health. CDR3s include the opening cysteine and the closing phenylalanine or tryptophan. D genes are given only for firm matches. Clone size, where shown, is once, few, many, or a class for clones that have expanded.

TRBJ2-2 - TRBV7-9 - CASSLSPGGDSTGELFF
TRBJ2-1 TRBD2 TRBV5-4 - CASRSAGGPDNEQFF
TRBJ1-2 - TRBV2 once CAQKKDGQINYGYTF
TRBJ1-1 - TRBV27 - CASSFQGRTEAFF
TRBJ1-2 - TRBV4-1 - CASSQENANYGYTF
TRBJ2-1 - TRBV6-1 - CASSEKGLQQFF
TRBJ1-1 - TRBV5-1 - CASSLGGRETEAFF
TRBJ1-2 - TRBV9 - CASSVGSGVGYGYTF
TRBJ1-5 TRBD1 TRBV6-5 few CASSLQGEMQPQHF
TRBJ2-5 - TRBV3-1/TRBV3-2 - CASSHRGSRETQYF
TRBJ1-1 TRBD1 TRBV10-2 - CASSEPTGGLGDTEAFF
TRBJ2-3 - TRBV4-1 - CASSRSGVADTQYF
TRBJ1-2 TRBD1 TRBV19 - CASSILQGSNYGYTF
TRBJ1-1 - TRBV4-2 once CASSQDGQGYTEAFF